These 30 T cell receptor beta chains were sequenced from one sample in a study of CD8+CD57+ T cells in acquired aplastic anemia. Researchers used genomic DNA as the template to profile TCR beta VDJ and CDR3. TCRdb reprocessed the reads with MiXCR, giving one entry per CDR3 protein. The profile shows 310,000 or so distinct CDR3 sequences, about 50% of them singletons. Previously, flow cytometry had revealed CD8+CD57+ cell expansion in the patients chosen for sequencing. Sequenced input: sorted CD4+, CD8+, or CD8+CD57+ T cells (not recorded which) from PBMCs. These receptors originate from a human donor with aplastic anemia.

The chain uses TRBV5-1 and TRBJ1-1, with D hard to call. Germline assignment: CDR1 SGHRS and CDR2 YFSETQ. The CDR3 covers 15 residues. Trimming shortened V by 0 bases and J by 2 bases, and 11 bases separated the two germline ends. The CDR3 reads CASSLVLGQNTEAFF. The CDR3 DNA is TGCGCCAGCAGCTTGGTTTTGGGCCAAAACACTGAAGCTTTCTTT.

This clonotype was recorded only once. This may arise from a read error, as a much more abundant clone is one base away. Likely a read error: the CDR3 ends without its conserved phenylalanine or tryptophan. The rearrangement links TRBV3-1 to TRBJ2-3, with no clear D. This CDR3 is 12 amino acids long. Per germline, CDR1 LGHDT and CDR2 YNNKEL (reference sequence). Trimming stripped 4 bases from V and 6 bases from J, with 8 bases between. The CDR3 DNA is TGTGCCAGCAGCCGGAGCGCTGATACGCAGTATCTT. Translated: CASSRSADTQYL.

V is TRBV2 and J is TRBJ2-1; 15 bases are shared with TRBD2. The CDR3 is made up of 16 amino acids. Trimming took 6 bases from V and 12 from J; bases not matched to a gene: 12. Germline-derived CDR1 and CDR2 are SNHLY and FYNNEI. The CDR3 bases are TGTGCCAGCAGCCTAAGGGGACTAGCGGGAGGCATAAGGCAGTTCTTC. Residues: CASSLRGLAGGIRQFF. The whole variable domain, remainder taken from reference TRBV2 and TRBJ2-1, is EPEVTQTPSHQVTQMGQEVILRCVPISNHLYFYWYRQILGQKVEFLVSFYNNEISEKSEIFDDQFSVERPDGSNFTLKIRSTKLEDSAMYFCASSLRGLAGGIRQFFGPGTRLTVL.

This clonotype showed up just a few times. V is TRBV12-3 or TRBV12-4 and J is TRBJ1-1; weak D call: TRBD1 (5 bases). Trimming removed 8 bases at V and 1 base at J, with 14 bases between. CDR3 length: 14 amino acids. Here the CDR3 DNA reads TGTGCCAGCGAGGGGCCAGGGAGGAACACTGAAGCTTTCTTT. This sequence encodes CASEGPGRNTEAFF.

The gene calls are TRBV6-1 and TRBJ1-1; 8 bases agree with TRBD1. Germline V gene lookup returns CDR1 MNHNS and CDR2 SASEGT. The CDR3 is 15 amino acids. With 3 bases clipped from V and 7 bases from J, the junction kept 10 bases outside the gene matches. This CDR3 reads CASSDASGGGGEAFF. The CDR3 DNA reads TGTGCCAGCAGTGACGCTTCAGGGGGCGGGGGTGAAGCTTTCTTT.

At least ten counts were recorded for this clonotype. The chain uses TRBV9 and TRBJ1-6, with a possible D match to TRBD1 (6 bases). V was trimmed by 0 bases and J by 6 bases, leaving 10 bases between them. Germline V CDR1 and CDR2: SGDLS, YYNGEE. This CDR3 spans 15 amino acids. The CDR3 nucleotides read TGTGCCAGCAGCGTAGGACAGGCCAGTAATTCACCCCTCCACTTT. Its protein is CASSVGQASNSPLHF.

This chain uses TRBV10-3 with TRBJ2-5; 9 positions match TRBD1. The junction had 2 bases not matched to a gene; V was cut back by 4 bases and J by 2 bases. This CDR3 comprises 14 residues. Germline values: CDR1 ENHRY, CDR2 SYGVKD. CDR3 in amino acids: CAISVTGGQETQYF. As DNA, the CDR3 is TGTGCCATCAGTGTGACAGGGGGGCAAGAGACCCAGTACTTC.

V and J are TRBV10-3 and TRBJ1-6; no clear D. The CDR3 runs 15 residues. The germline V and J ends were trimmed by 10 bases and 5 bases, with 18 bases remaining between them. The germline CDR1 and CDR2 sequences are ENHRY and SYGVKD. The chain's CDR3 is CASRPQMTNNSPLHF. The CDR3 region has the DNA TGTGCCAGCAGACCGCAGATGACGAATAATTCACCCCTCCACTTT.

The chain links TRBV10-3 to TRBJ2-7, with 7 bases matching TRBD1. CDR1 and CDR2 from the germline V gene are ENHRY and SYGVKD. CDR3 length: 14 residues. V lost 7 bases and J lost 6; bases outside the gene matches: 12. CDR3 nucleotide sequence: TGTGCCATCACTTCCGGACAGGAGATCGGCGAGCAGTACTTC. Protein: CAITSGQEIGEQYF.

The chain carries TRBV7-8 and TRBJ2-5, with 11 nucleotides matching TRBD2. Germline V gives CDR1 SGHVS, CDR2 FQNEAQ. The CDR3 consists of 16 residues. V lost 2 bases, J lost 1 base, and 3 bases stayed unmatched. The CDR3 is CASSLRLAGIQETQYF. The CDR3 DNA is TGTGCCAGCAGCTTAAGACTAGCGGGGATCCAAGAGACCCAGTACTTC. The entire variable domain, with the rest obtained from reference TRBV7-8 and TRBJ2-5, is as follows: GAGVSQSPRYKVAKRGQDVALRCDPISGHVSLFWYQQALGQGPEFLTYFQNEAQLDKSGLPSDRFFAERPEGSVSTLKIQRTQQEDSAVYLCASSLRLAGIQETQYFGPGTRLLVL.

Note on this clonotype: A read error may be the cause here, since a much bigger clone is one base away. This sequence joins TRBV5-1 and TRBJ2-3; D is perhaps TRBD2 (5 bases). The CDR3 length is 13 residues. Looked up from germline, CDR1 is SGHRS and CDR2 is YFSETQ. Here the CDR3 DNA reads TGCGTCAGCAGCTCCCAGGACGGGGAACGGCAGTATTTT. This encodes CVSSSQDGERQYF.

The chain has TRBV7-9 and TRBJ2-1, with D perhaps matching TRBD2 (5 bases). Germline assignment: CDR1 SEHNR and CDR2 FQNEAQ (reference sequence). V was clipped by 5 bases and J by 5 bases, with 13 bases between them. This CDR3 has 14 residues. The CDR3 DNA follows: TGTGCCAGCAGCCCTTTGAGGGATCACAATGAGCAGTTCTTC. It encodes CASSPLRDHNEQFF.

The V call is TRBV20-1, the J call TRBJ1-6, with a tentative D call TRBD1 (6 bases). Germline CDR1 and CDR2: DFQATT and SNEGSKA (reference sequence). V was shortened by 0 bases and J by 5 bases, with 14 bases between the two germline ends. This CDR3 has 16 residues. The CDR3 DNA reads TGCAGTGCTAGAGATATGAGAGCAGGGGATAATTCACCCCTCCACTTT. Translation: CSARDMRAGDNSPLHF.

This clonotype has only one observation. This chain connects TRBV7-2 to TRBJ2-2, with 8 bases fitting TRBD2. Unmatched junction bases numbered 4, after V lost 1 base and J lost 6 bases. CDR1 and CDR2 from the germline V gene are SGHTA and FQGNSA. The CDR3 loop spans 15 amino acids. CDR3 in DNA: TGTGCCAGCAGCTTAGGGGGACTAGTGGCCGGGGAGCTGTTTTTT. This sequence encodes CASSLGGLVAGELFF. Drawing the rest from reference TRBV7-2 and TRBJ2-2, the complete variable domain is GAGVSQSPSNKVTEKGKDVELRCDPISGHTALYWYRQSLGQGLEFLIYFQGNSAPDKSGLPSDRFSAERTGGSVSTLTIQRTQQEDSAVYLCASSLGGLVAGELFFGEGSRLTVL.

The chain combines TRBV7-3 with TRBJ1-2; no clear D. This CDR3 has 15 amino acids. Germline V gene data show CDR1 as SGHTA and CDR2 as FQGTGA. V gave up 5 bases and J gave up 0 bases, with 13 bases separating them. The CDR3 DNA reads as TGTGCCAGCAGCCCAAAACTCGGGACTAACTATGGCTACACCTTC. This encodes CASSPKLGTNYGYTF.

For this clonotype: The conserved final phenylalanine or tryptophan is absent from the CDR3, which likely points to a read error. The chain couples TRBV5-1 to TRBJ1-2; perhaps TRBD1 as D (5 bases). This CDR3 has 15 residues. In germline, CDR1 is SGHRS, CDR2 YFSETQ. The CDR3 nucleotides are TGTGCCAGCAGCTCGTGGTTACAGGATGGGTATGGCTACACCCTC. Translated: CASSSWLQDGYGYTL.

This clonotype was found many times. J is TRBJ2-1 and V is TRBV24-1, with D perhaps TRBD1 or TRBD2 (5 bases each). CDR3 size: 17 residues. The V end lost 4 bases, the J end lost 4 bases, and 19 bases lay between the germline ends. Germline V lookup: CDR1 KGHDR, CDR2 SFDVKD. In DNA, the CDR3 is TGTGCCACCAGTGACCCAACTAGGGGCTTCGGGTACAATGAGCAGTTCTTC. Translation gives CATSDPTRGFGYNEQFF.

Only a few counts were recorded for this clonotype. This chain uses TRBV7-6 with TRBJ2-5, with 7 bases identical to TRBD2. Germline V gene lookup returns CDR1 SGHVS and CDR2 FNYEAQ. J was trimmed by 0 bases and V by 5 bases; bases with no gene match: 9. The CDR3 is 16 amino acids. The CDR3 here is CASSDNYGTNQETQYF. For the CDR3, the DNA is TGTGCCAGCAGCGATAATTACGGGACTAACCAAGAGACCCAGTACTTC.

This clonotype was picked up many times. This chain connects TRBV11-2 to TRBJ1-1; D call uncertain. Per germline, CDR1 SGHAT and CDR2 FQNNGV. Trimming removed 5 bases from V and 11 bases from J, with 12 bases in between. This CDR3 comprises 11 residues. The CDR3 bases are TGTGCCAGCAGCGCAGACCGGGCGGCTTTCTTT. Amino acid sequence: CASSADRAAFF.

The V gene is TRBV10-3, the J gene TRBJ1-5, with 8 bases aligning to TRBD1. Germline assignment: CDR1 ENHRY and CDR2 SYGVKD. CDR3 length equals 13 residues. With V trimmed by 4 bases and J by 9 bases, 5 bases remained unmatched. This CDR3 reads CAISAQGAGPQHF. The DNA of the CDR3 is TGTGCCATCAGTGCCCAGGGGGCAGGGCCCCAGCATTTT.

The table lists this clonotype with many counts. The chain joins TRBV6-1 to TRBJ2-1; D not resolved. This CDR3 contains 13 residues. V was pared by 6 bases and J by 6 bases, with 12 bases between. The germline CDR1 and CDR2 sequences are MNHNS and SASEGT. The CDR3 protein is CASSVGWGNEQFF. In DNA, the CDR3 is TGTGCCAGCAGCGTTGGTTGGGGCAATGAGCAGTTCTTC.

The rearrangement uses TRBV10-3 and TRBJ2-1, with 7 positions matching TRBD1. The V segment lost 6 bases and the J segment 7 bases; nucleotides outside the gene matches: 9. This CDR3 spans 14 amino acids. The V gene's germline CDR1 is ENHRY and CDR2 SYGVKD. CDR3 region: CAISTGTVPNEQFF. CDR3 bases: TGTGCCATCAGCACCGGGACAGTACCTAATGAGCAGTTCTTC.

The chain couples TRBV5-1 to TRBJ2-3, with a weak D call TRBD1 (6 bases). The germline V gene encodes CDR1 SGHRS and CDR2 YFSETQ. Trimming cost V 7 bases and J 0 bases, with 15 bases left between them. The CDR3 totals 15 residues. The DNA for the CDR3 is TGCGCCAGCTCGTCGGCAGGGGCTAGCACAGATACGCAGTATTTT. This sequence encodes CASSSAGASTDTQYF.

In DNA form, the CDR3 reads TGTGCCAGCAGCGTAGGGACTAGCGGGGGCAGGAATGAGCAGTTCTTC. Encoded protein: CASSVGTSGGRNEQFF. The V gene is TRBV9, the J gene TRBJ2-1; 13 nucleotides align to TRBD2. Per germline, CDR1 SGDLS and CDR2 YYNGEE. V was pared by 0 bases and J by 7 bases, with 4 bases of the junction left unmatched. This CDR3 spans 16 amino acids.

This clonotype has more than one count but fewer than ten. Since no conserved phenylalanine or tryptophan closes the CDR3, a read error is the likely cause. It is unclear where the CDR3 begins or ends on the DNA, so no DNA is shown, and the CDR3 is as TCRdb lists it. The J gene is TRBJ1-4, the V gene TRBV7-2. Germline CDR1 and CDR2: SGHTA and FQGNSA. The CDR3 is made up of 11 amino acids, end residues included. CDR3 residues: CASSSYEKPFL.

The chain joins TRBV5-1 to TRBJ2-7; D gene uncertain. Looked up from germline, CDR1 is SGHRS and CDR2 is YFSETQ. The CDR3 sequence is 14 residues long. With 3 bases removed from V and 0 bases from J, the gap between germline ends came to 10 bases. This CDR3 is CASSSQQVSYEQYF. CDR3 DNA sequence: TGCGCCAGCAGCTCCCAGCAAGTCTCCTACGAGCAGTACTTC.

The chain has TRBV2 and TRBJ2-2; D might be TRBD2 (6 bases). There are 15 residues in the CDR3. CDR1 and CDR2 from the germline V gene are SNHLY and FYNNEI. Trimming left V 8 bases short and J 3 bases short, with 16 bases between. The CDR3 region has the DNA TGTGCCAGCCGGGTTCGACTAGTCGACACCGGGGAGCTGTTTTTT. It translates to CASRVRLVDTGELFF.

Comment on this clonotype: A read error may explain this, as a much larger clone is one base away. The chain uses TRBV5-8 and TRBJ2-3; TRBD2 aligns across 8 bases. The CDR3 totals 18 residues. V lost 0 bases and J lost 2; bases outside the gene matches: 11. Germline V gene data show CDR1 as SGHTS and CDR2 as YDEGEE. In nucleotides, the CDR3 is TGTGCCAGCAGCTTGGGAGCGGGGGTAACCGCATCCACAGATACGCAGTATTTT. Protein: CASSLGAGVTASTDTQYF. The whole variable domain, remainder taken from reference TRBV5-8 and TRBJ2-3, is EAGVTQSPTHLIKTRGQQATLRCSPISGHTSVYWYQQALGLGLQFLLWYDEGEERNRGNFPPRFSGRQFPNYSSELNVNALELEDSALYLCASSLGAGVTASTDTQYFGPGTRLTVL.

The CDR3 nucleotides read TGTGCCAGCAGCGTTAGTGGCAGGAATAATTCACCCCTCCACTTT. Amino acid sequence: CASSVSGRNNSPLHF. This chain uses TRBV9 with TRBJ1-6; D remains unclear. This CDR3 is 15 amino acids long. Germline CDR1 and CDR2: SGDLS and YYNGEE. Trimming took off 2 bases at V and 5 bases at J, with 11 bases between the two ends.

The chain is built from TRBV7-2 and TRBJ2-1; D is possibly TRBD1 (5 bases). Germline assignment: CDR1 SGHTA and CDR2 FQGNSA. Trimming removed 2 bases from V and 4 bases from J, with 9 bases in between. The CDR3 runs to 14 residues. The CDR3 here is CASSLSQEYNEQFF. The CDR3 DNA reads TGTGCCAGCAGCTTATCACAGGAATACAATGAGCAGTTCTTC.